These 25 T cell receptor beta chains were sequenced from one sample in a study of shared clonotypes between healthy human individuals. Produced via immunoSEQ multiplex PCR; TCRdb's table is partial and in-frame only. Of some 1,100,000 clones listed, 78% are singletons. Sequencing used memory CD4+ T cells from PBMCs. Specified subset: CD45RA-negative fraction. These receptors were collected from a man between 18 and 29 years old in good health. Some clones in this sample may be carry-over from other donors' samples.

This chain connects TRBV29-1 to TRBJ1-1; no definite D call. V was cut by 5 bases and J by 2 bases, with 15 bases left in between. The CDR3 length is 14 residues. Germline CDR1 reads SQVTM; CDR2 reads ANQGSEA. For the CDR3, the DNA is TGCAGCGTTAGCCCTGGGGTGAGTAACACTGAAGCTTTCTTT. Protein sequence: CSVSPGVSNTEAFF. The complete variable domain, with remaining parts taken from reference TRBV29-1 and TRBJ1-1, reads SAVISQKPSRDICQRGTSLTIQCQVDSQVTMMFWYRQQPGQSLTLIATANQGSEATYESGFVIDKFPISRPNLTFSTLTVSNMSPEDSSIYLCSVSPGVSNTEAFFGQGTRLTVV.

The chain carries TRBV4-2 and TRBJ1-3; no clear D. Trimming took 1 base from V and 2 from J, leaving 15 bases between them. The length of the CDR3 is 17 residues. From germline, CDR1 is LGHNA and CDR2 YNFKEQ. The chain's CDR3 is CASSQGFVRGPGNTIYF. The DNA for the CDR3 is TGTGCCAGCAGCCAAGGCTTCGTTCGGGGTCCTGGAAACACCATATATTTT.

The chain uses TRBV5-4 and TRBJ2-7; 9 bases map to TRBD1. V lost 2 bases to trimming and J lost 0 bases; unmatched junction nucleotides: 3. Germline assignment: CDR1 SGHNT and CDR2 YYREEE (reference sequence). This CDR3 spans 15 amino acids. CDR3: CASSFRDRDSYEQYF. DNA for the CDR3: TGTGCCAGCAGCTTCCGGGACAGGGACTCCTACGAGCAGTACTTC.

The chain joins TRBV7-9 to TRBJ2-7; 7 bases are a match to TRBD2. The germline CDR1 and CDR2 sequences are SEHNR and FQNEAQ (reference sequence). The trim removed 5 bases at V and 3 bases at J, leaving 7 bases unmatched. CDR3 size: 14 residues. CDR3 sequence reads: CASSPWGTNYEQYF. The CDR3 nucleotides are TGTGCCAGCAGCCCTTGGGGGACTAACTACGAGCAGTACTTC.

This clone was picked up many times. V gene TRBV4-2 combines with J gene TRBJ2-3; no clear D. The CDR3 sequence is 15 residues long. In germline, CDR1 is LGHNA, CDR2 YNFKEQ. V was clipped by 0 bases and J by 2 bases, with 9 bases between them. The CDR3 loop is CASSQELAATDTQYF. The CDR3 nucleotides are TGTGCCAGCAGCCAAGAGCTGGCGGCCACAGATACGCAGTATTTT.

The chain recombines TRBV25-1 with TRBJ2-5; perhaps TRBD1 as D (6 bases). V was clipped by 6 bases and J by 11 bases, with 19 bases between them. This CDR3 has 13 residues. CDR1 and CDR2 from the germline V gene are MGHDK and SYGVNS. CDR3 coding DNA: TGTGCCAGCAGCCGGGACATAGCCTACGCGCAGTACTTC. This sequence encodes CASSRDIAYAQYF.

A few counts support this clone. The CDR3 coding sequence is TGTGCCAGCAGCTTAGTTATCGCGGGAGGAGAGACCCAGTACTTC. It encodes CASSLVIAGGETQYF. The rearrangement links TRBV7-2 to TRBJ2-5, with 8 bases lining up with TRBD2. The germline gives CDR1 SGHTA, CDR2 FQGNSA. CDR3 length equals 15 residues. J was trimmed by 4 bases and V by 1 base; bases with no gene match: 5.

A few counts support this clone. J is TRBJ1-4 and V is TRBV18; D is unresolved. This CDR3 is 14 amino acids long. V was shortened by 3 bases and J by 8 bases, with 13 bases between the two germline ends. Per germline, CDR1 KGHSH and CDR2 LQKENI. CDR3 DNA: TGTGCCAGCTCACCCGGACGGGTTTGGGAAAAACTGTTTTTT. Translating it yields CASSPGRVWEKLFF.

The chain has TRBV2 and TRBJ1-1; D ambiguous. This CDR3 has 12 amino acids. Germline values: CDR1 SNHLY, CDR2 FYNNEI. Trimming took off 8 bases at V and 6 bases at J, with 13 bases between the two ends. The CDR3 nucleotides are TGTGCCAGCCGAGGGTTTGGAGCTGAAGCTTTCTTT. It specifies CASRGFGAEAFF.

This chain uses TRBV7-3 with TRBJ2-1, with TRBD2 identical over 10 bases. The CDR3 is made up of 17 amino acids. CDR1 and CDR2 (germline): SGHTA, FQGTGA. Losses at the gene ends were 0 bases for V and 4 bases for J; bases not matched to a gene: 6. The chain's CDR3 is CASSLTPSGRAYNEQFF. CDR3 coding DNA: TGTGCCAGCAGCTTAACCCCCAGCGGGAGGGCATACAATGAGCAGTTCTTC.

The rearrangement links TRBV6-1 to TRBJ1-5; no clear D gene. Germline V gene sequence: CDR1 MNHNS, CDR2 SASEGT. V was cut by 2 bases and J by 3 bases, with 11 bases left in between. CDR3 size: 15 residues. In DNA form, the CDR3 reads TGTGCCAGCAGTGAATACCGGGCCCACAATCAGCCCCAGCATTTT. This sequence encodes CASSEYRAHNQPQHF.

This clone was counted only a few times. The J gene is TRBJ2-7, the V gene TRBV4-2, with 8 positions matching TRBD2. The germline CDR1 and CDR2 sequences are LGHNA and YNFKEQ. Losses at the gene ends were 1 base for V and 0 bases for J; bases not matched to a gene: 11. The CDR3 has 18 residues. The CDR3, as DNA: TGTGCCAGCAGCCAAGTGGCGGTAGCGGGAACCTACTCCTACGAGCAGTACTTC. Translated: CASSQVAVAGTYSYEQYF.

This clone was counted only a few times. The chain links TRBV9 to TRBJ2-1, with 11 positions matching TRBD2. CDR1 is SGDLS, CDR2 YYNGEE, per germline. Trimming removed 3 bases from V and 10 bases from J; junction bases left unmatched: 12. The CDR3 has 16 residues. The DNA of the CDR3 is TGTGCCAGCAGCGGAGGAGGGACTAGCGGCCCAAAGGAGCAGTTCTTC. This codes for CASSGGGTSGPKEQFF.

The chain is built from TRBV28 and TRBJ2-3; D may be TRBD1 (9 bases). This CDR3 region has 20 residues. Trimming removed 8 bases at V and 6 bases at J, with 36 bases between. In germline, CDR1 is MDHEN, CDR2 SYDVKM. For the CDR3, the DNA is TGTGCCAGCGGATCATACCGGGACAGGGCTGAAGCGGGAGCGGCCGATACGCAGTATTTT. This codes for CASGSYRDRAEAGAADTQYF. Supplemented by reference TRBV28 and TRBJ2-3, the full variable domain reads DVKVTQSSRYLVKRTGEKVFLECVQDMDHENMFWYRQDPGLGLRLIYFSYDVKMKEKGDIPEGYSVSREKKERFSLILESASTNQTSMYLCASGSYRDRAEAGAADTQYFGPGTRLTVL.

The chain recombines TRBV29-1 with TRBJ2-7; either TRBD1 or TRBD2 may supply D (5 bases each). The germline V gene has CDR1 SQVTM and CDR2 ANQGSEA. V was trimmed by 3 bases and J by 2 bases, leaving 14 bases between them. The CDR3 runs 14 residues. The CDR3 protein is CSVDSGQPTYEQYF. Written as DNA, the CDR3 is TGCAGCGTTGATTCGGGGCAACCAACCTACGAGCAGTACTTC.

The gene calls are TRBV19 and TRBJ2-5; 8 bases are a match to TRBD1. Trimming took 6 bases from V and 4 from J; bases not matched to a gene: 10. CDR1 and CDR2 from the germline V gene are LNHDA and SQIVND (reference sequence). This CDR3 is built from 15 residues. The CDR3 sequence: CASREVTGAGETQYF. The CDR3 coding sequence is TGTGCCAGTAGGGAAGTGACAGGGGCCGGAGAGACCCAGTACTTC.

V usage is TRBV15 and J usage is TRBJ1-1; D may be TRBD1 (6 bases). Trimming took off 1 base at V and 0 bases at J, with 15 bases between the two ends. From germline, CDR1 is LNHNV and CDR2 YYDKDF (reference sequence). The CDR3 consists of 17 residues. DNA of the CDR3: TGTGCCACCAGCAGAGCTCAGGGGAACCGCATGAACACTGAAGCTTTCTTT. Protein: CATSRAQGNRMNTEAFF.

The genes are TRBV5-4 and TRBJ2-1, with D hard to call. Germline V CDR1 and CDR2: SGHNT, YYREEE (reference sequence). The V and J ends lost 2 bases and 0 bases respectively, with 0 bases between them. The CDR3 extends over 12 amino acids. CDR3 protein: CASSFSYNEQFF. In DNA form, the CDR3 reads TGTGCCAGCAGCTTCTCCTACAATGAGCAGTTCTTC.

This clone was counted only a few times. The chain links TRBV28 to TRBJ1-1; no clear D. Trimming took 8 bases from V and 9 from J, leaving 10 bases between them. This CDR3 contains 10 residues. CDR1 is MDHEN and CDR2 is SYDVKM in the germline V gene. DNA of the CDR3: TGTGCCAGCGTGCTCCAAAAAGCTTTCTTT. Amino acid sequence: CASVLQKAFF.

The gene calls are TRBV30 and TRBJ2-1; D ambiguous. V shed 1 base and J shed 9 bases, with 7 bases lying between them. Per germline, CDR1 GTSNPN and CDR2 SVGIG (reference sequence). This CDR3 has 11 amino acids. DNA of the CDR3: TGTGCCTGGAGTGGTCAGGTTGAGCAGTTCTTC. Its translation: CAWSGQVEQFF. The whole variable domain, filled in from reference TRBV30 and TRBJ2-1, reads SQTIHQWPATLVQPVGSPLSLECTVEGTSNPNLYWYRQAAGRGLQLLFYSVGIGQISSEVPQNLSASRPQDRQFILSSKKLLLSDSGFYLCAWSGQVEQFFGPGTRLTVL.

This clone was counted ten times or more. CDR3 nucleotides: TGTGCCAGCAGCGTGTCGGGTTGGGGGCGGGAGACCTACGAGCAGTACTTC. Protein: CASSVSGWGRETYEQYF. The rearrangement uses TRBV28 and TRBJ2-7, with a possible D match to TRBD2 (7 bases). Germline V CDR1 and CDR2: MDHEN, SYDVKM. This CDR3 has 17 amino acids. The ends were cut back, 6 bases at V and 2 bases at J, with 23 bases in the middle. Full variable domain (remainder filled in from reference TRBV28 and TRBJ2-7): DVKVTQSSRYLVKRTGEKVFLECVQDMDHENMFWYRQDPGLGLRLIYFSYDVKMKEKGDIPEGYSVSREKKERFSLILESASTNQTSMYLCASSVSGWGRETYEQYFGPGTRLTVT.

The chain couples TRBV5-1 to TRBJ2-3, with 11 bases lining up with TRBD1. From germline, CDR1 is SGHRS and CDR2 YFSETQ. V lost 4 bases to trimming and J lost 4 bases; unmatched junction nucleotides: 5. This CDR3 comprises 15 residues. The CDR3 DNA follows: TGCGCCAGCAGCCAAGGGACAGGGGGAGCAGATACGCAGTATTTT. Protein product: CASSQGTGGADTQYF. The whole variable domain, filled in from reference TRBV5-1 and TRBJ2-3, reads KAGVTQTPRYLIKTRGQQVTLSCSPISGHRSVSWYQQTPGQGLQFLFEYFSETQRNKGNFPGRFSGRQFSNSRSEMNVSTLELGDSALYLCASSQGTGGADTQYFGPGTRLTVL.

V and J are TRBV6-5 and TRBJ2-1; 9 bases are shared with TRBD1. CDR1 and CDR2 (germline): MNHEY, SVGAGI. Germline trimming cut 4 bases from V and 8 bases from J; bases unmatched to any gene: 6. The length of the CDR3 is 14 residues. The CDR3 nucleotides read TGTGCCAGCAGTTCGCTGGGACAGGGCTATGAGCAGTTCTTC. As protein: CASSSLGQGYEQFF.

V and J are TRBV6-1 and TRBJ2-2; D is uncertain. Germline V CDR1 and CDR2: MNHNS, SASEGT. V was pared by 3 bases and J by 0 bases, with 11 bases between. The CDR3 length is 16 residues. Written as DNA, the CDR3 is TGTGCCAGCAGTGACGGCCCTGGGTCGAACACCGGGGAGCTGTTTTTT. Protein sequence: CASSDGPGSNTGELFF.

This clone was observed many times. Other DNA sequences in this sample translate to the same CDR3. The rearrangement joins TRBV7-9 to TRBJ1-5, with 12 bases aligning to TRBD1. Germline V gives CDR1 SEHNR, CDR2 FQNEAQ (reference sequence). The CDR3 spans 16 residues. Unmatched junction bases numbered 1, after V lost 1 base and J lost 3 bases. DNA of the CDR3: TGTGCCAGCAGCTTAGGGGACAGGGGGCCCAATCAGCCCCAGCATTTT. As protein: CASSLGDRGPNQPQHF.